These 14 T cell receptor beta chains share one sample of origin, sequenced in a study of blood T cell repertoires in COVID-19. Data came from immunoSEQ multiplex PCR; TCRdb stores just in-frame clones and leaves some out. In the table there are about 410,000 clones, 89% of which are singletons. Input material: peripheral blood. These receptors were taken from a middle-aged woman with COVID-19, enrolled during active disease.

V and J are TRBV28 and TRBJ1-2; TRBD1 aligns across 10 bases. This CDR3 is built from 14 residues. J was trimmed by 3 bases and V by 8 bases; bases with no gene match: 6. Per germline, CDR1 MDHEN and CDR2 SYDVKM. The CDR3 is CASYRGQGYYGYTF. The CDR3 region has the DNA TGTGCCAGCTATCGGGGACAGGGGTACTATGGCTACACCTTC.

V gene TRBV9 combines with J gene TRBJ2-2, with 7 bases aligning to TRBD1. The CDR3 loop spans 14 amino acids. Germline V CDR1 and CDR2: SGDLS, YYNGEE. V gave up 4 bases and J gave up 9 bases; unmatched junction bases: 9. The CDR3 loop is CASSPGTAARELFF. The CDR3 nucleotides read TGTGCCAGCAGCCCAGGGACAGCCGCTCGGGAGCTGTTTTTT.

The chain is built from TRBV10-3 and TRBJ2-5, with TRBD2 matching 14 bases. V lost 2 bases, J lost 5 bases, and 4 bases stayed unmatched. Germline-derived CDR1 and CDR2 are ENHRY and SYGVKD. The CDR3 is 16 amino acids. The CDR3 reads CAISEGLAGGRETQYF. In DNA, the CDR3 is TGTGCCATCAGTGAGGGACTAGCGGGAGGTAGGGAGACCCAGTACTTC.

The chain joins TRBV3-1 (or the pseudogene TRBV3-2) to TRBJ1-2; 8 nucleotides line up with TRBD1. This CDR3 has 16 amino acids. CDR1 is LGHDT, CDR2 YNNKEL, per germline (reference sequence). With 4 bases clipped from V and 8 bases from J, the junction kept 15 bases outside the gene matches. CDR3 amino acids: CASSLSGQEGRIGYTF. Written as DNA, the CDR3 is TGTGCCAGCAGCCTCTCGGGACAGGAAGGAAGAATAGGCTACACCTTC.

The CDR3 reads CASGSLGRLYTF. DNA of the CDR3: TGTGCCAGCGGATCTCTGGGCAGGCTCTACACCTTC. The V call is TRBV28, the J call TRBJ1-2; no firm D call. The CDR3 sequence is 12 residues long. Trimming pared 8 bases from V and 10 bases from J, leaving 17 bases between. Germline V gene sequence: CDR1 MDHEN, CDR2 SYDVKM.

This clone was seen a few times. This chain's CDR3 is CASSPTVGGNEQFF. DNA of the CDR3: TGTGCCAGCAGCCCAACAGTGGGCGGGAATGAGCAGTTCTTC. The chain carries TRBV3-1 (or the pseudogene TRBV3-2) and TRBJ2-1; a possible D gene is TRBD2 (5 bases). Trimming cost V 4 bases and J 7 bases, with 14 bases left between them. The CDR3 spans 14 residues. CDR1 and CDR2 from the germline V gene are LGHDT and YNNKEL (reference sequence).

The chain is built from TRBV24-1 and TRBJ2-2; D is perhaps TRBD2 (7 bases). The ends were cut back, 7 bases at V and 0 bases at J, with 17 bases in the middle. In germline, CDR1 is KGHDR, CDR2 SFDVKD. This CDR3 contains 17 residues. CDR3 bases: TGTGCCACCAGCCCTGAGGGGGGGAGAGCGAACACCGGGGAGCTGTTTTTT. As protein: CATSPEGGRANTGELFF.

V and J are TRBV18 and TRBJ1-3; D not resolved. This CDR3 spans 17 amino acids. With 1 base removed from V and 0 bases from J, the gap between germline ends came to 13 bases. The germline CDR1 and CDR2 sequences are KGHSH and LQKENI. CDR3: CASSPLQEFHSGNTIYF. CDR3 coding DNA: TGTGCCAGCTCACCACTTCAGGAATTTCACTCTGGAAACACCATATATTTT.

The V gene is TRBV7-9, the J gene TRBJ1-5; 12 bases map to TRBD1. The CDR3 runs to 17 residues. Germline values: CDR1 SEHNR, CDR2 FQNEAQ (reference sequence). V was pared by 6 bases and J by 1 base, with 7 bases of the junction left unmatched. CDR3 protein: CASSSGTGGASNQPQHF. The CDR3 bases are TGTGCCAGCAGTTCCGGGACAGGGGGCGCGAGCAATCAGCCCCAGCATTTT.

V usage is TRBV18 and J usage is TRBJ1-2; D may be TRBD1 (6 bases). V was pared by 9 bases and J by 4 bases, with 12 bases between. This CDR3 is 12 amino acids long. Germline CDR1 is KGHSH and CDR2 is LQKENI. The CDR3 loop is CASKQGGYGYTF. CDR3 bases: TGTGCCAGTAAACAGGGCGGCTATGGCTACACCTTC.

This chain connects TRBV10-3 to TRBJ2-7; 11 bases fit TRBD1. Germline CDR1 and CDR2: ENHRY and SYGVKD. CDR3 size: 14 residues. V shed 4 bases, J shed 4 bases, and the junction held 3 bases outside the gene matches. CDR3 loop: CAISGTGGLYEQYF. CDR3 DNA: TGTGCCATCAGTGGGACAGGGGGCTTGTACGAGCAGTACTTC.

The rearrangement joins TRBV15 to TRBJ2-6; no clear D. Deletions cut 5 bases from V and 0 bases from J, with 8 bases between. This CDR3 region has 15 residues. Germline assignment: CDR1 LNHNV and CDR2 YYDKDF (reference sequence). The DNA for the CDR3 is TGTGCCACCAGCGGGCAGAGCTCTGGGGCCAACGTCCTGACTTTC. Encoded protein: CATSGQSSGANVLTF.

The V gene is TRBV5-1, the J gene TRBJ2-1, with 9 nucleotides matching TRBD1. J was trimmed by 12 bases and V by 5 bases; bases with no gene match: 18. Germline loops: CDR1 SGHRS, CDR2 YFSETQ. This CDR3 region has 16 residues. DNA for the CDR3: TGCGCCAGCAGTTCAGCCGGGACAGGGTTTCGGGTCGGGCAGTTCTTC. Its translation: CASSSAGTGFRVGQFF.

This chain joins TRBV14 and TRBJ1-3; 9 bases align to TRBD1. The germline V gene has CDR1 SGHDN and CDR2 FVKESK. The J segment lost 2 bases and the V segment lost 4 bases, leaving 6 bases of the junction unmatched. The CDR3 has 16 amino acids. The CDR3 DNA is TGTGCCAGCAGCCGCCCCGGGACAGGGACTGGAAACACCATATATTTT. The encoded protein is CASSRPGTGTGNTIYF.